These 11 T cell receptor beta chains were sequenced from one sample in a study of beta chain features in type 1 diabetes. What was sequenced were expressed TCRB transcripts, since all of the isolated RNA had been reverse transcribed. The method was immunoSEQ multiplex PCR; TCRdb's version includes in-frame clones alone and lacks a portion of them. The repertoire holds roughly 250,000 clones, with 68% as singletons. Sequencing was performed on naive CD4+ T cells from blood. Receptor source: a man under 40 in good health.

The chain couples TRBV29-1 to TRBJ1-3; D not resolved. Trimming took 8 bases from V and 0 from J, leaving 8 bases between them. The length of the CDR3 is 12 residues. Germline values: CDR1 SQVTM, CDR2 ANQGSEA. The CDR3 loop reads CSILISGNTIYF. The CDR3 coding sequence is TGCAGCATCCTGATCTCTGGAAACACCATATATTTT.

This chain uses TRBV19 with TRBJ2-1; D may match TRBD1 or TRBD2 (5 bases each). Germline loops: CDR1 LNHDA, CDR2 SQIVND (reference sequence). The V and J ends lost 6 bases and 1 base respectively, with 7 bases between them. CDR3 size: 13 residues. The CDR3 sequence is CASRGRSYNEQFF. CDR3 sequence (DNA): TGTGCCAGTAGGGGACGGTCCTACAATGAGCAGTTCTTC.

This chain uses TRBV18 with TRBJ2-4; D gene ambiguous. The CDR3 is 14 amino acids. Germline lookup yields CDR1 KGHSH and CDR2 LQKENI. With 3 bases removed from V and 7 bases from J, the gap between germline ends came to 13 bases. The CDR3, as DNA: TGTGCCAGCTCACCTCGGGCCGAACGGAACATTCAGTACTTC. It codes for CASSPRAERNIQYF. Using reference TRBV18 and TRBJ2-4 for the parts outside the CDR3, the full variable domain is NAGVMQNPRHLVRRRGQEARLRCSPMKGHSHVYWYRQLPEEGLKFMVYLQKENIIDESGMPKERFSAEFPKEGPSILRIQQVVRGDSAAYFCASSPRAERNIQYFGAGTRLSVL.

CDR3 in DNA: TGCAGCGCGCCTGGGGGGGATACGCAGTATTTT. Translating it yields CSAPGGDTQYF. The chain employs TRBV29-1 and TRBJ2-3; possibly TRBD2 for D (6 bases). CDR3 length equals 11 residues. Looked up from germline, CDR1 is SQVTM and CDR2 is ANQGSEA. The germline V and J ends were trimmed by 7 bases and 6 bases, with 11 bases remaining between them.

The chain combines TRBV30 with TRBJ1-1; D is possibly TRBD1 (6 bases). The CDR3 is 14 amino acids. Looked up from germline, CDR1 is GTSNPN and CDR2 is SVGIG (reference sequence). V lost 0 bases to trimming and J lost 5 bases, with 13 bases between them. The CDR3 is CAWSVFWGATEAFF. The CDR3, as DNA: TGTGCCTGGAGTGTATTTTGGGGGGCGACTGAAGCTTTCTTT.

This clone came up once. The rearrangement uses TRBV29-1 and TRBJ2-7; D call uncertain. Deletions cut 5 bases from V and 2 bases from J, with 13 bases between. Germline lookup yields CDR1 SQVTM and CDR2 ANQGSEA. CDR3 length equals 13 residues. CDR3 region: CSVQAGNTYEQYF. Written as DNA, the CDR3 is TGCAGCGTTCAAGCAGGCAACACCTACGAGCAGTACTTC.

The chain recombines TRBV6-6 with TRBJ2-3, with 7 bases identical to TRBD1. This CDR3 has 15 residues. Per germline, CDR1 MNHNY and CDR2 SVGAGI (reference sequence). V shed 6 bases and J 3 bases; nucleotides not matched to a gene: 9. In DNA form, the CDR3 reads TGTGCCAGCAGCCTGAGGGGGCAGGGTACAGATACGCAGTATTTT. Translated: CASSLRGQGTDTQYF.

The CDR3: CASSPVETQYF. The CDR3, as DNA: TGTGCCAGTAGTCCGGTAGAGACCCAGTACTTC. The chain links TRBV19 to TRBJ2-5; D not resolved. This CDR3 is built from 11 residues. V gave up 5 bases and J gave up 4 bases, with 5 bases separating them. In germline, CDR1 is LNHDA, CDR2 SQIVND (reference sequence).

This clone was detected only a few times. J is TRBJ2-3 and V is TRBV4-2; no firm D call. V lost 1 base and J 6 bases, leaving 5 bases between the germline ends. The CDR3 has 12 residues. Germline loops: CDR1 LGHNA, CDR2 YNFKEQ. The CDR3 spells CASSQGADTQYF. As DNA, the CDR3 is TGTGCCAGCAGCCAAGGTGCGGATACGCAGTATTTT.

The J gene is TRBJ1-1, the V gene TRBV7-9; maybe TRBD1 (5 bases). V lost 3 bases and J 1 base, leaving 12 bases between the germline ends. The CDR3 extends over 15 amino acids. Per germline, CDR1 SEHNR and CDR2 FQNEAQ (reference sequence). Written as DNA, the CDR3 is TGTGCCAGCAGCTTGGCAGGGAAAGCGAACACTGAAGCTTTCTTT. Its translation is CASSLAGKANTEAFF.

J is TRBJ1-2 and V is TRBV13; D is possibly TRBD1 (5 bases). With 5 bases removed from V and 8 bases from J, the gap between germline ends came to 15 bases. Germline V lookup: CDR1 PRHDT, CDR2 FYEKMQ (reference sequence). The CDR3 is 13 amino acids. The CDR3 DNA sequence: TGTGCCAGCAGCCCGGGGCAGGGTTACGGCTACACCTTC. Amino acids: CASSPGQGYGYTF. The full variable domain, in which reference TRBV13 and TRBJ1-2 provide the parts outside the CDR3, is AAGVIQSPRHLIKEKRETATLKCYPIPRHDTVYWYQQGPGQDPQFLISFYEKMQSDKGSIPDRFSAQQFSDYHSELNMSSLELGDSALYFCASSPGQGYGYTFGSGTRLTVV.